This TCR beta chain was sequenced in a study of human T cells and chemical hapten exposure. Whole-study context: TCR yield per sample varied, mainly due to pooled library volumes.

Single cDNA molecules in the library carried unique molecular identifiers attached during preparation. Original processing methods: Between 23,224 and 690,600 TCRs appeared in each sample, and the median stood at around 92,000. TCRdb reprocessed the 5' RACE reads with MiXCR, giving one entry per CDR3 protein. TCRdb's processing, not the study's, gives the V and J calls here. The sample yields about 140,000 distinct CDR3 sequences, 3.5% to 5% seen once. Study-wide results and limits: Sensitizing to DPC left TCRs with a frequency above 1 in 1000 unaltered.

The CDR3 covers 14 residues. Germline V gene sequence: CDR1 MNHEY, CDR2 SVGAGI. Trimming shortened V by 8 bases and J by 2 bases, and 13 bases separated the two germline ends. This clonotype was seen many times. As yet, its antigen is unknown. Unfractionated whole blood yielded the extracted total RNA. The chain uses TRBV6-5 and TRBJ2-1; perhaps TRBD1 as D (7 bases). The TCR comes from a female donor in good health. The CDR3 loop is CASSPGGPYNEQFF. CDR3 in DNA: TGTGCCAGCTCTCCAGGGGGGCCCTACAATGAGCAGTTCTTC.